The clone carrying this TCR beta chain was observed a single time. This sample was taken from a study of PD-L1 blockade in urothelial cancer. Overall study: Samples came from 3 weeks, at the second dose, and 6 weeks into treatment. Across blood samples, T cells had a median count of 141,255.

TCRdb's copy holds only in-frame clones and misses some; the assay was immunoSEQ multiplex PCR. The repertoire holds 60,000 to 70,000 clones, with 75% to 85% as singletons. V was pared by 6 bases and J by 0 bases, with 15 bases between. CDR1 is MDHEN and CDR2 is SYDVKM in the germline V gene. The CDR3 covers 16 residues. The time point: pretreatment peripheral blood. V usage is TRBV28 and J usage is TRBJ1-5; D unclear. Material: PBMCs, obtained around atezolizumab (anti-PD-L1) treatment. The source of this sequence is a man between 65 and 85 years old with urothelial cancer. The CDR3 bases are TGTGCCAGCAGCCCCTTTAACTTCTATAGCAATCAGCCCCAGCATTTT. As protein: CASSPFNFYSNQPQHF.